These T cell receptor beta chains were read from a single sample in a study of T cell responses to AZD1222 COVID-19 vaccine. Only in-frame clones appear in the TCRdb table, and some are missing; sequencing was by immunoSEQ multiplex PCR. This repertoire shows 70,000 to 85,000 clones, roughly 85% found once; its top ten account for 2.9%. The source was peripheral blood, collected on day 0 of AZD1222 vaccination. These receptors came from an adult in good health. The CDR3 runs from the conserved cysteine through the conserved F or W. Each record gives: J gene, D gene, V gene, clone size, CDR3 protein, CDR3 DNA. The D gene is left open where the match is weak. Size values are once, few and many counts, or a class for expanded clones, and some rows have none.

J: TRBJ1-6; D: -; V: TRBV7-8; size: -; CDR3: CASSQIDNSPLHF; DNA: TGTGCCAGCAGCCAGATCGATAATTCACCCCTCCACTTT
J: TRBJ2-1; D: -; V: TRBV19; size: -; CDR3: CASSPNPYNEQFF; DNA: TGTGCCAGTTCCCCAAACCCCTACAATGAGCAGTTCTTC
J: TRBJ2-1; D: TRBD2; V: TRBV29-1; size: -; CDR3: CSVEGLAGDEQFF; DNA: TGCAGCGTTGAGGGACTAGCGGGGGATGAGCAGTTCTTC
J: TRBJ2-3; D: -; V: TRBV5-1; size: -; CDR3: CASSLGLEIDTQYF; DNA: TGCGCCAGCAGCTTGGGACTAGAAATAGATACGCAGTATTTT
J: TRBJ2-5; D: TRBD2; V: TRBV2; size: once; CDR3: CASRASGGQQTQYF; DNA: TGTGCCAGCAGAGCTAGCGGGGGGCAACAGACCCAGTACTTC
J: TRBJ2-7; D: TRBD2; V: TRBV7-9; size: -; CDR3: CASSSTSGRAGEQYF; DNA: TGTGCCAGCAGCTCGACTAGCGGGAGGGCCGGTGAGCAGTACTTC
J: TRBJ1-5; D: -; V: TRBV2; size: -; CDR3: CASSEGQGWGSNQPQHF; DNA: TGTGCCAGCAGCGAAGGACAAGGCTGGGGTAGCAATCAGCCCCAGCATTTT
J: TRBJ2-3; D: -; V: TRBV15; size: -; CDR3: CATSRVQGRREDTQYF; DNA: TGTGCCACCAGCAGAGTACAGGGTAGACGGGAAGATACGCAGTATTTT
J: TRBJ2-7; D: TRBD1; V: TRBV19; size: -; CDR3: CASSDRAGVREQYF; DNA: TGTGCCAGTAGTGACAGGGCCGGGGTAAGGGAGCAGTACTTC
J: TRBJ1-4; D: TRBD1; V: TRBV5-1; size: once; CDR3: CASSLEGTANEKLFF; DNA: TGCGCCAGCAGCTTGGAAGGGACAGCTAATGAAAAACTGTTTTTT
J: TRBJ1-4; D: -; V: TRBV18; size: -; CDR3: CASSPEIPTDNEKLFF; DNA: TGTGCCAGCTCACCCGAAATACCTACGGATAATGAAAAACTGTTTTTT
J: TRBJ2-1; D: -; V: TRBV2; size: -; CDR3: CASRVGHLQWKQFF; DNA: TGTGCCAGCAGGGTTGGACATCTACAATGGAAGCAGTTCTTC
J: TRBJ1-5; D: -; V: TRBV6-1; size: -; CDR3: CASSELGASFQPQHF; DNA: TGTGCCAGCAGTGAGCTGGGGGCATCTTTTCAGCCCCAGCATTTT
J: TRBJ1-3; D: -; V: TRBV7-9; size: -; CDR3: CASRPVGGSNTIYF; DNA: TGTGCCAGCAGACCCGTGGGGGGCAGCAACACCATATATTTT
J: TRBJ1-1; D: -; V: TRBV6-5; size: -; CDR3: CASSYSSQRNTEAFF; DNA: TGTGCCAGCAGTTACTCGTCTCAGAGGAACACTGAAGCTTTCTTT
J: TRBJ2-5; D: -; V: TRBV5-1; size: -; CDR3: CASSLSGGETQYF; DNA: TGCGCCAGCAGCTTGAGCGGCGGGGAGACCCAGTACTTC
J: TRBJ2-7; D: TRBD1; V: TRBV6-2/TRBV6-3; size: -; CDR3: CASSFRRTGLSSYEQYF; DNA: TGTGCCAGCAGTTTCCGCCGGACAGGGTTAAGCTCCTACGAGCAGTACTTC
J: TRBJ2-1; D: TRBD2; V: TRBV11-2; size: -; CDR3: CASSLIQRGPSPNEQFF; DNA: TGTGCCAGCAGCTTAATTCAGCGGGGCCCCTCCCCCAATGAGCAGTTCTTC
J: TRBJ2-1; D: TRBD2; V: TRBV27; size: -; CDR3: CASSLGVAGGLNEQFF; DNA: TGTGCCAGCAGTTTGGGAGTAGCGGGGGGGCTCAATGAGCAGTTCTTC
J: TRBJ2-1; D: -; V: TRBV3-1/TRBV3-2; size: -; CDR3: CASSLNRVNEQFF; DNA: TGTGCCAGCAGCCTCAACAGGGTCAATGAGCAGTTCTTC
J: TRBJ2-5; D: -; V: TRBV6-2/TRBV6-3; size: -; CDR3: CASSPPGTGPKGDGAQYF; DNA: TGTGCCAGCAGCCCCCCTGGAACAGGCCCAAAGGGGGATGGGGCCCAGTACTTC
J: TRBJ2-7; D: TRBD2; V: TRBV6-2/TRBV6-3; size: -; CDR3: CASSLSGRSNEQYF; DNA: TGTGCCAGCAGCCTTAGCGGGAGGTCCAACGAGCAGTACTTC
J: TRBJ2-3; D: -; V: TRBV4-3; size: -; CDR3: CASSQRGLAGDTQYF; DNA: TGCGCCAGCAGCCAAAGGGGGCTAGCGGGAGATACGCAGTATTTT
J: TRBJ2-3; D: TRBD1; V: TRBV27; size: few; CDR3: CASSFAGTDYTDTQYF; DNA: TGTGCCAGCAGTTTCGCCGGGACAGACTACACAGATACGCAGTATTTT
J: TRBJ1-2; D: TRBD1; V: TRBV5-1; size: -; CDR3: CASSPDRASGYTF; DNA: TGCGCCAGCAGCCCCGACAGGGCTTCTGGCTACACCTTC
J: TRBJ1-3; D: -; V: TRBV5-1; size: -; CDR3: CASSLDVSGSSGNTIYF; DNA: TGCGCCAGCAGCTTGGACGTTTCAGGGAGCTCTGGAAACACCATATATTTT
J: TRBJ2-3; D: -; V: TRBV10-3; size: -; CDR3: CAISEFIDTQYF; DNA: TGTGCCATCAGTGAGTTTATAGATACGCAGTATTTT
J: TRBJ2-3; D: TRBD2; V: TRBV4-3; size: -; CDR3: CASSLGTSGTDTQYF; DNA: TGCGCCAGCAGCCTAGGGACTAGCGGAACAGATACGCAGTATTTT
J: TRBJ1-2; D: -; V: TRBV10-3; size: -; CDR3: CAISETRSPYGYTF; DNA: TGTGCCATCAGTGAGACAAGGAGTCCCTATGGCTACACCTTC
J: TRBJ2-2; D: TRBD1; V: TRBV7-3; size: -; CDR3: CASSSGGDRGTGELFF; DNA: TGTGCCAGCAGCTCCGGTGGGGACAGGGGAACCGGGGAGCTGTTTTTT